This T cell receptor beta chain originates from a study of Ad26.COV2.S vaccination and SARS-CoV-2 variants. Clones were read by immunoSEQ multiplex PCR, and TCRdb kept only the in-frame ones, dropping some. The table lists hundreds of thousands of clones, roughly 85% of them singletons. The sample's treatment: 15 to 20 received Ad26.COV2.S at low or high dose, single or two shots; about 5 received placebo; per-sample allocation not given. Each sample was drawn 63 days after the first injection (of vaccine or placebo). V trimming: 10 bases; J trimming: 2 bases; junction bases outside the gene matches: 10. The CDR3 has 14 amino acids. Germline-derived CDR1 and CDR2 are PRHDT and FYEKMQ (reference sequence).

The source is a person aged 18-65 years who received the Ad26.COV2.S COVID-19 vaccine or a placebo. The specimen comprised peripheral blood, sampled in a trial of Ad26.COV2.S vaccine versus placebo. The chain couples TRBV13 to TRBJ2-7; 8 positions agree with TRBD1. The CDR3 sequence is CATKRTGYTYEQYF. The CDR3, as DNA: TGTGCCACCAAACGGACAGGGTATACCTACGAGCAGTACTTC.